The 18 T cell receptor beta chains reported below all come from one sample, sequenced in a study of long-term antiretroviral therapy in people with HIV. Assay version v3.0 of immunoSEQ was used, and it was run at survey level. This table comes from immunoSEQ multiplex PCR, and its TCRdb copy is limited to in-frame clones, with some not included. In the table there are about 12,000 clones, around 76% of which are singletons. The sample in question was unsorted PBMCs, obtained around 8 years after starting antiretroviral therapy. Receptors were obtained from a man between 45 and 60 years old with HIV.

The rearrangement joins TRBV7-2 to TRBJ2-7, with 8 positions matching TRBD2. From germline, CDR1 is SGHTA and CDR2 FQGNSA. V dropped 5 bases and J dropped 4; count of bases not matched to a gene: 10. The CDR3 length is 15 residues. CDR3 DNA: TGTGCCAGCAGCCCCGGAGGGACTAGTGCGTACGAGCAGTACTTC. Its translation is CASSPGGTSAYEQYF.

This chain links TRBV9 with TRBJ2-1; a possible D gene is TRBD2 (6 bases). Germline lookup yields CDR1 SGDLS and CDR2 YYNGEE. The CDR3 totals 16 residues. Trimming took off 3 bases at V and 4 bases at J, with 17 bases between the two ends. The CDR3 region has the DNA TGTGCCAGCAGCGGGGGAGGCAGGGCGGGTTACAATGAGCAGTTCTTC. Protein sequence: CASSGGGRAGYNEQFF.

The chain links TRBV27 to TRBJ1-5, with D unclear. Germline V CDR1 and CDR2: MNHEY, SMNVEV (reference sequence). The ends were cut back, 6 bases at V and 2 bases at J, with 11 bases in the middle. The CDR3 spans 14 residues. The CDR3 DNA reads TGTGCCAGCAGGAAGGCTTCAGGCAATCAGCCCCAGCATTTT. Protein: CASRKASGNQPQHF.

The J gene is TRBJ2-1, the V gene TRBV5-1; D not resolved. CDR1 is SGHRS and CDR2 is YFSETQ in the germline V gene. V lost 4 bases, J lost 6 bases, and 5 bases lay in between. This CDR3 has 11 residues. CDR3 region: CASSKGNEQFF. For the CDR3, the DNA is TGCGCCAGCAGCAAGGGCAATGAGCAGTTCTTC.

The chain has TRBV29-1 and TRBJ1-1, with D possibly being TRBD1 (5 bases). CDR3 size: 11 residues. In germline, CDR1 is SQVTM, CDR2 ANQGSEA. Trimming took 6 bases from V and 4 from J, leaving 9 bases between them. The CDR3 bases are TGCAGCGTGGAGGGACTCACTGAAGCTTTCTTT. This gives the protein CSVEGLTEAFF.

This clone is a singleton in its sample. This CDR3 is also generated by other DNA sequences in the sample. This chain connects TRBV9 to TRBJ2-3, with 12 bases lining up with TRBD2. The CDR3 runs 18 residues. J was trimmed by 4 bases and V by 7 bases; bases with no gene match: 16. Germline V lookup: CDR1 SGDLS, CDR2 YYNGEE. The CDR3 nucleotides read TGTGCCAGCGCTAGCGGGGGGGCCGGATTGAAGACCGCAGATACGCAGTATTTT. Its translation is CASASGGAGLKTADTQYF. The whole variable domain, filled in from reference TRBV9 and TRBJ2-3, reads DSGVTQTPKHLITATGQRVTLRCSPRSGDLSVYWYQQSLDQGLQFLIQYYNGEERAKGNILERFSAQQFPDLHSELNLSSLELGDSALYFCASASGGAGLKTADTQYFGPGTRLTVL.

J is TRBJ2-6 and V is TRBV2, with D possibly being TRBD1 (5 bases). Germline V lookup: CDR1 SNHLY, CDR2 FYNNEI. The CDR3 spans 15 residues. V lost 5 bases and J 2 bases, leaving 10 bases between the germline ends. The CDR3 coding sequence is TGTGCCAGCAGTCCCAGGGTTGCTGGGGCCAACGTCCTGACTTTC. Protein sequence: CASSPRVAGANVLTF.

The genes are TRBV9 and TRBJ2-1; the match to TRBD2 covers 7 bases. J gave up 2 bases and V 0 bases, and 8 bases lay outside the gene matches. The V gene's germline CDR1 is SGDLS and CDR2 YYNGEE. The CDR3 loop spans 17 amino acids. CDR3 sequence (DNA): TGTGCCAGCAGCGTAGCAGGTTCTAGCGGAGCCTACAATGAGCAGTTCTTC. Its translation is CASSVAGSSGAYNEQFF. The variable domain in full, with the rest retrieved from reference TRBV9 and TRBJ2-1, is DSGVTQTPKHLITATGQRVTLRCSPRSGDLSVYWYQQSLDQGLQFLIQYYNGEERAKGNILERFSAQQFPDLHSELNLSSLELGDSALYFCASSVAGSSGAYNEQFFGPGTRLTVL.

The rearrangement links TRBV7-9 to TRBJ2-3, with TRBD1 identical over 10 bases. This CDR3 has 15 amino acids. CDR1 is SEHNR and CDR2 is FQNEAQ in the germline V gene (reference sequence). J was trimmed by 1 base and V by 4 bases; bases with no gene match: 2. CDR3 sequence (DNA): TGTGCCAGCAGCTCCGGGACAGGGGGCACAGATACGCAGTATTTT. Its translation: CASSSGTGGTDTQYF.

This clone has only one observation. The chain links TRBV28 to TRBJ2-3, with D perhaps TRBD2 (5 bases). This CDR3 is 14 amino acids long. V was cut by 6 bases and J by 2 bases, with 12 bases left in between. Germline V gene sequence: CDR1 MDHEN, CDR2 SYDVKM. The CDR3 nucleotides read TGTGCCAGCAGCCCAAGGACTTTCACAGATACGCAGTATTTT. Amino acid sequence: CASSPRTFTDTQYF.

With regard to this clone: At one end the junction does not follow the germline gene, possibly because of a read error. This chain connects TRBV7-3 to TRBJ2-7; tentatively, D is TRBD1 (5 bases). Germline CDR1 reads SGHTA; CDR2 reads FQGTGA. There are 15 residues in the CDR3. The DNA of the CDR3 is TGTGCCAGCAGCTCTCCTCAACAGGCCTCCGACGAGCAGTACTTC. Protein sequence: CASSSPQQASDEQYF.

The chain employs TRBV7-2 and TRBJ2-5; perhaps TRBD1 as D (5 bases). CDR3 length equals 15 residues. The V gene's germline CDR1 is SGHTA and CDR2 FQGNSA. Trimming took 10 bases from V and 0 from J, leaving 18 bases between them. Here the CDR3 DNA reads TGTGCCACCCCATCTACCTCGACAGACCAAGAGACCCAGTACTTC. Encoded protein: CATPSTSTDQETQYF.

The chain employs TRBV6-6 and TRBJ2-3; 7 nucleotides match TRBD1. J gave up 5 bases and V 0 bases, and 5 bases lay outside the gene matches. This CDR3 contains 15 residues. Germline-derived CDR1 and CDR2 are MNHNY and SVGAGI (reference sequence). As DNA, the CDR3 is TGTGCCAGCAGTTACTCAAGGGGGCGGAAAGATACGCAGTATTTT. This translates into CASSYSRGRKDTQYF.

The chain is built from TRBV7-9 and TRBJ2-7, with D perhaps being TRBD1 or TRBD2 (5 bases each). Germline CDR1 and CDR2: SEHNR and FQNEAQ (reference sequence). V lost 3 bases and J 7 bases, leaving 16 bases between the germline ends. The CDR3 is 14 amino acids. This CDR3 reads CASSFGAGVLEQYF. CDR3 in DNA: TGTGCCAGCAGCTTCGGGGCAGGTGTCTTAGAGCAGTACTTC. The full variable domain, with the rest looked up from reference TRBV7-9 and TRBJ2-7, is DTGVSQNPRHKITKRGQNVTFRCDPISEHNRLYWYRQTLGQGPEFLTYFQNEAQLEKSRLLSDRFSAERPKGSFSTLEIQRTEQGDSAMYLCASSFGAGVLEQYFGPGTRLTVT.

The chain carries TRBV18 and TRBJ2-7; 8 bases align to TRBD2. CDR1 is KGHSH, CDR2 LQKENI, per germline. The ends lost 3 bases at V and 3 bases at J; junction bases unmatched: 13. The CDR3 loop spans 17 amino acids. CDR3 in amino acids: CASSPWRGSAGDYEQYF. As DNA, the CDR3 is TGTGCCAGCTCACCGTGGCGGGGATCAGCGGGGGACTACGAGCAGTACTTC.

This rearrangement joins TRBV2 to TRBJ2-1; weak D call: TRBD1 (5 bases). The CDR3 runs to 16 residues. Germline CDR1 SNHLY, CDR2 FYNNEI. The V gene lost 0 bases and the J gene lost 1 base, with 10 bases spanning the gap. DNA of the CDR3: TGTGCCAGCAGTGAAGCTCAGGGTTGGTCCTACAATGAGCAGTTCTTC. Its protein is CASSEAQGWSYNEQFF.

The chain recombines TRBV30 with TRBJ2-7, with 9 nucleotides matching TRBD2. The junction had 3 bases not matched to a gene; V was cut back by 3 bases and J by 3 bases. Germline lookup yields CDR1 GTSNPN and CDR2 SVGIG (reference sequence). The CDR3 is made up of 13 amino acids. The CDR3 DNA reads TGTGCCTGGAGCGCAGCGGGGGGCTACGAGCAGTACTTC. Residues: CAWSAAGGYEQYF.

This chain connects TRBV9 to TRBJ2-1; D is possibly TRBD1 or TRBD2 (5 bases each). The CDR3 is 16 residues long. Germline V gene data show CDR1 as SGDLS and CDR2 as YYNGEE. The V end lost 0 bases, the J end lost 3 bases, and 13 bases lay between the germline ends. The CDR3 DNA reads TGTGCCAGCAGCGTAGTTCGGGACGGCCTCTACAATGAGCAGTTCTTC. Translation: CASSVVRDGLYNEQFF.